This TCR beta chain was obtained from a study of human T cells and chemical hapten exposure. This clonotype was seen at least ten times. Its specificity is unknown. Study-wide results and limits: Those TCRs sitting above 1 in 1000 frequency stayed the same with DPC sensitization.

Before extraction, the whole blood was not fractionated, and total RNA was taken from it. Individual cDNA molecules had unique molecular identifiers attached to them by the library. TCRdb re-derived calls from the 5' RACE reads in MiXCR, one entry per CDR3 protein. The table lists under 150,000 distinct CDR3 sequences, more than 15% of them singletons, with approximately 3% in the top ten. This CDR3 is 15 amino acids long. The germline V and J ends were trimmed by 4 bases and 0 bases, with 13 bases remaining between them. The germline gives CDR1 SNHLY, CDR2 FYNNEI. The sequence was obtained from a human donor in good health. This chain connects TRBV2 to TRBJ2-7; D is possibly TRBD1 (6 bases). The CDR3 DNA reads TGTGCCAGCAGTGCCACCCGGGGACACTCCTACGAGCAGTACTTC. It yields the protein CASSATRGHSYEQYF.